This paragraph reports one T cell receptor beta chain. In the authors' workflow: Reference gene primer amplification in the assay estimated nucleated cell counts. Sequencing used immunoSEQ multiplex PCR; TCRdb keeps in-frame clones, though not all of them. The V and J calls and clone size come from that table; D and trimming were worked out from the DNA. Here the sample spans some 210,000 clones, roughly 89% being singletons. These data originate in a study of blood T cell repertoires in COVID-19. Study details: PBMCs, B-cell-depleted T cells, or T cells were the source of the cDNA or gDNA that made up the material.

V was shortened by 7 bases and J by 5 bases, with 17 bases between the two germline ends. Germline values: CDR1 MDHEN, CDR2 SYDVKM. This CDR3 has 14 residues. The chain recombines TRBV28 with TRBJ1-1; D possibly corresponds to TRBD1 (5 bases). The sequencing sample was made of peripheral blood. The sequence derives from a man aged 55 to 70 who had recovered from COVID-19. The CDR3 DNA follows: TGTGCCAGCAAAGGGGCCTGGGGAGGGACTGAAGCTTTCTTT. This codes for CASKGAWGGTEAFF.